Only a few counts were recorded for the clone carrying this T cell receptor (beta chain). TCRdb's table, derived via immunoSEQ multiplex PCR, lists solely in-frame clones and lacks some. The data contain about 200,000 clones, around nine tenths of them seen just once; the ten biggest clones take up 1.5% to 2%. The ends lost 5 bases at V and 5 bases at J; junction bases unmatched: 10. From germline, CDR1 is SGHRS and CDR2 YFSETQ. The CDR3 contains 18 residues. This sample is drawn from a study of blood T cell repertoires in COVID-19. As for the study in general: PBMCs, B-cell-depleted T cells, or T cells were the source of the cDNA or gDNA that made up the material.

The chain couples TRBV5-1 to TRBJ2-1, with 16 bases aligning to TRBD2. The sequence was collected from a man aged 18-30 years with active or convalescent COVID-19. Sequencing input: peripheral blood. The CDR3 is CASRAGTSGRVDNNEQFF. CDR3 DNA sequence: TGCGCCAGCAGAGCCGGGACTAGCGGGAGGGTGGACAACAATGAGCAGTTCTTC.